This T cell receptor (beta chain) emerged from a study of blood T cell repertoires in COVID-19. About the research overall: Nucleic acid was either cDNA or gDNA, and it came from T cells, B-cell-depleted T cells, or PBMCs.

Trimming took 0 bases from V and 7 from J, leaving 16 bases between them. CDR3 size: 15 residues. From germline, CDR1 is LNHDA and CDR2 SQIVND (reference sequence). This clone appeared a few times. Original methodology: Estimation of nucleated cell counts relied on the amplification of reference gene primers. TCRdb's table, derived via immunoSEQ multiplex PCR, lists solely in-frame clones and lacks some. Clone size and V and J calls were adopted from that table, with D and trimming inferred from the DNA. The sample has some 69,000 clones, roughly 83% seen once; the top ten hold roughly 2.5%. V gene TRBV19 combines with J gene TRBJ2-7; maybe TRBD2 (6 bases). This TCR came from a man older than 75 with active or convalescent COVID-19. Sequencing used peripheral blood. Written as DNA, the CDR3 is TGTGCCAGTAGTATAGATCGTAATAGGAGGGGAGAGCAGTACTTC. It codes for CASSIDRNRRGEQYF.